The rows below give T cell receptor beta chains drawn from one sample of a study of OX40 agonist ivuxolimab in advanced cancers. Using immunoSEQ multiplex PCR, the repertoire was profiled, and TCRdb retains in-frame clones only, with some absent. The table includes roughly 67,000 clones, more than 70% detected once. Source: CD4+ or CD8+ T cells sorted from blood, taken in a trial of the OX40 agonist ivuxolimab. These receptors all stem from an adult with an advanced solid tumor such as melanoma, head and neck, liver or kidney cancer. Both conserved end residues are part of each CDR3. A D gene is named only where the DNA matches it firmly. Not all rows give a size; the values are once, few, many and, for expanded clones, a class.

clone size: NA; V gene: TRBV4-3; J gene: TRBJ2-5; D gene: NA; CDR3 protein: CASSRGGSSTQYF; CDR3 DNA: TGCGCCAGCAGCCGGGGAGGTTCGTCAACCCAGTACTTC
clone size: few; V gene: TRBV7-2; J gene: TRBJ2-5; D gene: NA; CDR3 protein: CASSLGSSPGQETQYF; CDR3 DNA: TGTGCCAGCAGCCTGGGGAGTTCTCCGGGTCAAGAGACCCAGTACTTC
clone size: NA; V gene: TRBV5-1; J gene: TRBJ2-6; D gene: NA; CDR3 protein: CASSPELSWANVLTF; CDR3 DNA: TGCGCCAGCAGCCCGGAATTAAGCTGGGCCAACGTCCTGACTTTC
clone size: NA; V gene: TRBV11-2; J gene: TRBJ2-7; D gene: TRBD2; CDR3 protein: CASSPLRGRSYEQYF; CDR3 DNA: TGTGCCAGCAGCCCCCTTCGCGGGAGGTCCTACGAGCAGTACTTC
clone size: NA; V gene: TRBV4-2; J gene: TRBJ2-5; D gene: TRBD2; CDR3 protein: CASSPGTSGRETQYF; CDR3 DNA: TGTGCCAGCAGCCCTGGGACTAGCGGGAGGGAGACCCAGTACTTC
clone size: NA; V gene: TRBV2; J gene: TRBJ1-3; D gene: NA; CDR3 protein: CASRQDHSGNTIYF; CDR3 DNA: TGTGCCAGCAGACAGGACCACTCTGGAAACACCATATATTTT
clone size: NA; V gene: TRBV27; J gene: TRBJ2-3; D gene: TRBD2; CDR3 protein: CASSHWTSGPSTDTQYF; CDR3 DNA: TGTGCCAGCAGTCATTGGACTAGCGGGCCTAGCACAGATACGCAGTATTTT
clone size: NA; V gene: TRBV18; J gene: TRBJ1-5; D gene: NA; CDR3 protein: CASSPESSNQPQHF; CDR3 DNA: TGTGCCAGCTCACCAGAAAGCTCGAATCAGCCCCAGCATTTT
clone size: NA; V gene: TRBV10-3; J gene: TRBJ2-7; D gene: TRBD2; CDR3 protein: CAIRNLAGGAYEQYF; CDR3 DNA: TGTGCCATCAGGAACCTAGCGGGAGGTGCCTACGAGCAGTACTTC
clone size: NA; V gene: TRBV25-1; J gene: TRBJ1-1; D gene: NA; CDR3 protein: CASSENWGTVTEAFF; CDR3 DNA: TGTGCCAGCAGTGAAAATTGGGGGACGGTCACTGAAGCTTTCTTT
clone size: NA; V gene: TRBV5-1; J gene: TRBJ1-6; D gene: NA; CDR3 protein: CASSLDAGLPLHF; CDR3 DNA: TGCGCCAGCAGCTTGGATGCGGGTTTACCCCTCCACTTT
clone size: few; V gene: TRBV15; J gene: TRBJ2-7; D gene: NA; CDR3 protein: CATSTGPDGIYEQYF; CDR3 DNA: TGTGCCACCAGCACAGGACCGGACGGGATCTACGAGCAGTACTTC
clone size: NA; V gene: TRBV27; J gene: TRBJ2-1; D gene: TRBD1; CDR3 protein: CASSLGTGRSPYEQFF; CDR3 DNA: TGTGCCAGCAGTTTGGGGACAGGGAGATCCCCGTATGAGCAGTTCTTC
clone size: NA; V gene: TRBV2; J gene: TRBJ1-2; D gene: NA; CDR3 protein: CASSGTLTGNYGYTF; CDR3 DNA: TGTGCCAGCAGCGGGACGTTGACAGGAAACTATGGCTACACCTTC
clone size: once; V gene: TRBV6-5; J gene: TRBJ1-5; D gene: TRBD1; CDR3 protein: CASSYSGTGIQPQHF; CDR3 DNA: TGTGCCAGCAGTTACTCCGGGACAGGGATTCAGCCCCAGCATTTT
clone size: NA; V gene: TRBV20-1; J gene: TRBJ2-1; D gene: NA; CDR3 protein: CSARGTGQQFF; CDR3 DNA: TGCAGTGCTAGAGGTACAGGCCAGCAGTTCTTC
clone size: NA; V gene: TRBV20-1; J gene: TRBJ1-5; D gene: NA; CDR3 protein: CSAGGWTQHF; CDR3 DNA: TGCAGTGCTGGGGGGTGGACCCAGCATTTT
clone size: NA; V gene: TRBV6-6; J gene: TRBJ2-1; D gene: TRBD2; CDR3 protein: CASSSGLDSYNEQFF; CDR3 DNA: TGTGCCAGCAGCTCTGGACTAGATTCCTACAATGAGCAGTTCTTC
clone size: few; V gene: TRBV6-5; J gene: TRBJ2-2; D gene: NA; CDR3 protein: CASSFSGTTGELFF; CDR3 DNA: TGTGCCAGCAGTTTTAGCGGAACAACCGGGGAGCTGTTTTTT
clone size: NA; V gene: TRBV6-6; J gene: TRBJ2-7; D gene: TRBD2; CDR3 protein: CASNPGGLAGDYEQYF; CDR3 DNA: TGTGCCAGCAACCCAGGGGGACTAGCGGGGGACTACGAGCAGTACTTC
clone size: many; V gene: TRBV10-3; J gene: TRBJ2-7; D gene: TRBD1; CDR3 protein: CAISRDSYEQYF; CDR3 DNA: TGTGCCATCAGCCGGGACAGCTACGAGCAGTACTTC
clone size: NA; V gene: TRBV19; J gene: TRBJ1-1; D gene: NA; CDR3 protein: CASSNTANTEAFF; CDR3 DNA: TGTGCCAGTAGTAATACAGCGAACACTGAAGCTTTCTTT
clone size: once; V gene: TRBV19; J gene: TRBJ1-2; D gene: TRBD1; CDR3 protein: CASSTNDRADGYTF; CDR3 DNA: TGTGCCAGTAGTACTAACGACAGGGCGGATGGCTACACCTTC
clone size: NA; V gene: TRBV18; J gene: TRBJ1-1; D gene: TRBD1; CDR3 protein: CASSSDRVEAFF; CDR3 DNA: TGTGCCAGCTCATCCGACAGGGTTGAAGCTTTCTTT
clone size: few; V gene: TRBV19; J gene: TRBJ1-5; D gene: NA; CDR3 protein: CASSIVGDGQPQHF; CDR3 DNA: TGTGCCAGTAGTATAGTGGGGGATGGACAGCCCCAGCATTTT
clone size: few; V gene: TRBV7-9; J gene: TRBJ2-1; D gene: TRBD1; CDR3 protein: CASSLAGQGHNEQFF; CDR3 DNA: TGTGCCAGCAGCTTAGCCGGACAGGGACACAATGAGCAGTTCTTC
clone size: NA; V gene: TRBV7-9; J gene: TRBJ2-7; D gene: NA; CDR3 protein: CASSASYEQYF; CDR3 DNA: TGTGCCAGCAGCGCTTCCTACGAGCAGTACTTC
clone size: NA; V gene: TRBV6-1; J gene: TRBJ2-3; D gene: TRBD1; CDR3 protein: CASSEMTGGHTQYF; CDR3 DNA: TGTGCCAGCAGTGAAATGACAGGGGGCCATACGCAGTATTTT